The T cell receptor beta chain under discussion was sequenced for a study of T cells after yellow fever vaccination. Study details: Low-cell-number fractions underwent preparation using SMART-Seq v4 Ultra Low Input.

Germline V gene data show CDR1 as DFQATT and CDR2 as SNEGSKA (reference sequence). V was clipped by 3 bases and J by 8 bases, with 13 bases between them. The length of the CDR3 is 12 residues. TCRdb used MiXCR to reprocess the 5' RACE reads, holding one entry per CDR3 protein. The sample contains about 630,000 distinct CDR3 sequences, roughly an eighth of which appear only once. The sequenced sample was PBMCs, obtained on the day of the yellow fever booster vaccination. The clonotype comes from a man aged 25 to 45 who received the YFV17D yellow fever vaccine. J is TRBJ1-2 and V is TRBV20-1, with D possibly being TRBD1 (5 bases). The CDR3 region is CSARPGLYGYTF. DNA for the CDR3: TGCAGTGCTAGGCCAGGGTTATACGGCTACACCTTC.